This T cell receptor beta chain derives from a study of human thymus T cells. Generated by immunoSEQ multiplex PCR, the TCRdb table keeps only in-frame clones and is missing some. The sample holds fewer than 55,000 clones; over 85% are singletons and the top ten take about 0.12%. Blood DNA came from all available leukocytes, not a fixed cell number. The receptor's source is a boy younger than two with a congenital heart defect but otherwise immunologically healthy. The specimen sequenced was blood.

The CDR3 DNA is TGTGCCAGCAGCGTAGACCCGCGGGGCGGAAATGAGCAGTTCTTC. It encodes CASSVDPRGGNEQFF. The chain recombines TRBV9 with TRBJ2-1; D possibly corresponds to TRBD2 (6 bases). Germline CDR1 SGDLS, CDR2 YYNGEE. The CDR3 is 15 residues long. Trimming removed 0 bases at V and 7 bases at J, with 14 bases between.